This T cell receptor beta chain derives from a study of kidney transplant recipient with SARS-CoV-2 infection. TCRdb independently ran MiXCR on the reads; one entry per CDR3 protein. Altogether about 240,000 distinct CDR3 sequences are present, 25% to 35% being singletons, with the ten largest covering under 7.5%. The CDR3 contains 17 residues. The germline CDR1 and CDR2 sequences are LGHNA and YSLEER. V dropped 5 bases and J dropped 4 bases, with 23 bases sitting between them. The clonotype comes from a male patient in his thirties who had COVID-19 and was a kidney transplant recipient. A subset of T cells may come from the graft donor. The chain is built from TRBV4-3 and TRBJ1-2; D call uncertain. The sample was a blood sample, taken at baseline and on day 111 from a kidney transplant recipient. CDR3 residues: CASSVIKGRRKTYGYTF. As DNA, the CDR3 is TGCGCCAGCAGCGTAATAAAAGGACGTCGAAAGACCTATGGCTACACCTTC.